This entry features one T cell receptor beta chain sequence. Its antigen is unidentified. The data were taken from a study of CD8 T cells in Susac syndrome. Study observations and caveats: An acknowledgment was made by the study that its TCR sequencing and HLA analysis involved relatively few individuals. Clonal CD8+ expansion in Susac was highest in TEMRA cells and active patients.

After extraction with the RNeasy kit, 0.5 to 1 ug of the RNA was reverse transcribed using random hexamers. An immunoSEQ multiplex PCR generated amplified TCR beta CDR3 products spanning 54 Vbeta and 13 Jbeta. TCRdb passed the immunoSEQ multiplex PCR reads through MiXCR, listing each CDR3 protein once. The table records approximately 94,000 distinct CDR3 sequences, roughly 96% of them present only once. From blood CD8+ and CD4+ T cells, TCR beta sequences were generated. From germline, CDR1 is MNHNS and CDR2 SASEGT. V was trimmed by 5 bases and J by 5 bases, leaving 16 bases between them. The CDR3 sequence is 14 residues long.

The specimen was CD8+ T cells from PBMCs. The genes are TRBV6-1 and TRBJ2-7; weak D call: TRBD1 (6 bases). This TCR was recovered from a human donor with Susac syndrome. The CDR3, as DNA: TGTGCCAGCAGTCATTCGACAGGCCGGGACGAGCAGTACTTC. It specifies CASSHSTGRDEQYF.